The clone carrying this TCR beta chain was observed many times. This sample is part of a study of T cells in Graves' hyperthyroidism and ophthalmopathy. The TCR beta CDR3 regions underwent amplification using RNA transcripts as the source. The TCR CDR3 first-round RT-PCR relied on the HTBI primer set. From the multiplex PCR reads, TCRdb called clonotypes with MiXCR, one entry per CDR3 protein. The sample yields almost 600,000 distinct CDR3 sequences, approximately 44% seen once. The CDR3 has 15 residues. CDR1 SGDLS and CDR2 YYNGEE come from the germline V gene. The ends lost 0 bases at V and 5 bases at J; junction bases unmatched: 7.

The chain links TRBV9 to TRBJ2-5; 7 bases are shared with TRBD1. This clonotype originated in a woman between 18 and 29 years old with Graves' hyperthyroidism. The sequenced sample was peripheral blood or thyroid tissue (not recorded which). As DNA, the CDR3 is TGTGCCAGCAGCGTAGGGGTGACAGGGCTGGAGACCCAGTACTTC. Translation gives CASSVGVTGLETQYF.